This TCR beta chain stems from a study of low-dose radiotherapy and immunotherapy resistance in tumors. At the level of the study: Cyclophosphamide went in intravenously at 200 mg/m2 every two weeks, one day before radiation and immunotherapy. Oral administration of aspirin 300 mg daily occurred for four cycles, commencing at cycle 1 day 1.

About this clonotype: This is likely an artifact of a read error, given a far larger clone one base away.

Trimming took 4 bases from V and 10 from J, leaving 12 bases between them. This CDR3 comprises 12 residues. The germline gives CDR1 SGHDT, CDR2 YYEEEE. Time point here: before trial treatment. TRAV and TRBV primers primed cDNA for both TCRalpha and TCRbeta. TCR amplification used about 18 PCR cycles, a constant-region primer and a V-primer adapter. TCRdb itself ran the reads through MiXCR, one entry per CDR3 protein. The table shows about 64,000 distinct CDR3 sequences, with around a quarter occurring only once. The sample in question was PBMCs, obtained before treatment. This sequence was found in a male donor with rectosigmoid adenocarcinoma. V usage is TRBV5-6 and J usage is TRBJ2-1; D is unresolved. This CDR3 reads CASSKEFGEQFF. CDR3 bases: TGTGCCAGCAGCAAAGAATTTGGCGAGCAGTTCTTC. The full variable domain, in which reference TRBV5-6 and TRBJ2-1 provide the parts outside the CDR3, is DAGVTQSPTHLIKTRGQQVTLRCSPKSGHDTVSWYQQALGQGPQFIFQYYEEEERQRGNFPDRFSGHQFPNYSSELNVNALLLGDSALYLCASSKEFGEQFFGPGTRLTVL.